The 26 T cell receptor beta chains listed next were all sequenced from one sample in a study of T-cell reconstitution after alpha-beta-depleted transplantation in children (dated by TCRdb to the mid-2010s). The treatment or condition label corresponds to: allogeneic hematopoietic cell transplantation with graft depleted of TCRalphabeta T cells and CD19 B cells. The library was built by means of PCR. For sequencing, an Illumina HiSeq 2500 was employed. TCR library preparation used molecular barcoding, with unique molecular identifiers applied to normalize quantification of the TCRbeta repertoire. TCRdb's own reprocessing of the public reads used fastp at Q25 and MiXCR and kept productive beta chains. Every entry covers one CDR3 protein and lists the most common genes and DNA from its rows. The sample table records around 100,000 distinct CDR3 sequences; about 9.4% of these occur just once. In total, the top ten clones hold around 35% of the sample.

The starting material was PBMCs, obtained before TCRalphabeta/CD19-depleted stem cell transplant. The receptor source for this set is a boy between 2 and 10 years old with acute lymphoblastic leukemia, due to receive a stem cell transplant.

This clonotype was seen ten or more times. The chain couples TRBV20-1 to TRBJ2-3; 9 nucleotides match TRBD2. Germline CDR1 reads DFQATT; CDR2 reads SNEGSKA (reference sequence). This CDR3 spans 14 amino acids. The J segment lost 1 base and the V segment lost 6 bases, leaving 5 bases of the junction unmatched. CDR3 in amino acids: CSAGLAWGTDTQYF. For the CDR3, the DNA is TGCAGTGCGGGACTAGCTTGGGGCACAGATACGCAGTATTTT.

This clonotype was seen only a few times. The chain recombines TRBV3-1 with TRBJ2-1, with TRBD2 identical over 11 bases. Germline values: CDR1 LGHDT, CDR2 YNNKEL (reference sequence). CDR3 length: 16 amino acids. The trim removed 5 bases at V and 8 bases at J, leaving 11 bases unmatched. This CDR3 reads CASSKYGLAGVDEQFF. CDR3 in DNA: TGTGCCAGCAGCAAATACGGACTAGCGGGTGTAGATGAGCAGTTCTTC.

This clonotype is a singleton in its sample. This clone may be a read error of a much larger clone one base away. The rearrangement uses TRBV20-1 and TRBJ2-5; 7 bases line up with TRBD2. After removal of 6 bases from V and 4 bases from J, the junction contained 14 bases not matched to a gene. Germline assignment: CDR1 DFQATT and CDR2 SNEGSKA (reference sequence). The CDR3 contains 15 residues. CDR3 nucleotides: TGCAGTGCCCCACTCTCCGGGGGGTTACGAGAGACCCAGTACTTC. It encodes CSAPLSGGLRETQYF.

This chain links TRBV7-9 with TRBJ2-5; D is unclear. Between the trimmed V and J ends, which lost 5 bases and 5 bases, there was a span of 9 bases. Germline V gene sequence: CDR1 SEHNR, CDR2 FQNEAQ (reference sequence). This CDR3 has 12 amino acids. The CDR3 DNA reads TGTGCCAGCAGCCCCCCTTGGGAGACCCAGTACTTC. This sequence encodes CASSPPWETQYF.

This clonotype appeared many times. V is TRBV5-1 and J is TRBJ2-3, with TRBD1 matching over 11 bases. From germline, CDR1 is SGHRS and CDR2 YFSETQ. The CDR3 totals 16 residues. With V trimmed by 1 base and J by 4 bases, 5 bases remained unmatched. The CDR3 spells CASSLTDRGQADTQYF. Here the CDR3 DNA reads TGCGCCAGCAGCTTGACGGACAGGGGGCAGGCAGATACGCAGTATTTT.

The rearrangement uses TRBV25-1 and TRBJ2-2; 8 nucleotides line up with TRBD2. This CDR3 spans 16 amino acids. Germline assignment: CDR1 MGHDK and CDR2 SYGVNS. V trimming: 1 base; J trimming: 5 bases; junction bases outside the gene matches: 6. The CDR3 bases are TGTGCCAGCAGTGAATGGTCAGCGGGAGTGACCGGGGAGCTGTTTTTT. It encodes CASSEWSAGVTGELFF.

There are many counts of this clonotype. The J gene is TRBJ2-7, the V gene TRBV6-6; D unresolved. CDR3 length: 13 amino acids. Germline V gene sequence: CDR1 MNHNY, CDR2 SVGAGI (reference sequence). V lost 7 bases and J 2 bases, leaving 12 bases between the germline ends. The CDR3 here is CASNTSPTYEQYF. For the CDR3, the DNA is TGTGCCAGCAACACAAGTCCGACCTACGAGCAGTACTTC.

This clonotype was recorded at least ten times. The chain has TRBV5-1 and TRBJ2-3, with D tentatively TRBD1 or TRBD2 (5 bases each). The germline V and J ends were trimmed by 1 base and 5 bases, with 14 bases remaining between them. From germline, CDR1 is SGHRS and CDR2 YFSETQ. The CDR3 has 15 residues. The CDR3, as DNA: TGCGCCAGCAGCTTGCCGGGACCGCTTCTAGATACGCAGTATTTT. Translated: CASSLPGPLLDTQYF.

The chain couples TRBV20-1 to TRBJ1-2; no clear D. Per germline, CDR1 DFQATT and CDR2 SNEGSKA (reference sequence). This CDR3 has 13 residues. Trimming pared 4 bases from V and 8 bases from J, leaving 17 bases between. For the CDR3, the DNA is TGCAGTGCTATCCGCCGGACCCTCGGGGGCTACACCTTC. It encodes CSAIRRTLGGYTF.

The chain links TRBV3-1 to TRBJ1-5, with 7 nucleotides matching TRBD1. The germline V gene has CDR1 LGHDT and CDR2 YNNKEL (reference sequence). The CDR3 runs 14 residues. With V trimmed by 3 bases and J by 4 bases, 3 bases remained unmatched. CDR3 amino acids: CASSHGQANQPQHF. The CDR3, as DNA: TGTGCCAGCAGCCACGGACAGGCGAATCAGCCCCAGCATTTT.

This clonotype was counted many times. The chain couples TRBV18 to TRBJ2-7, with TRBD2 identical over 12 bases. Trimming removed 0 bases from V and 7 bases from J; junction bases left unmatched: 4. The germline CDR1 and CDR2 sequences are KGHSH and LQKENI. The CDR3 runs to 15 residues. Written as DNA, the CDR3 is TGTGCCAGCTCACCACCGACTAGCGGGAGTAGGGAGCAGTACTTC. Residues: CASSPPTSGSREQYF.

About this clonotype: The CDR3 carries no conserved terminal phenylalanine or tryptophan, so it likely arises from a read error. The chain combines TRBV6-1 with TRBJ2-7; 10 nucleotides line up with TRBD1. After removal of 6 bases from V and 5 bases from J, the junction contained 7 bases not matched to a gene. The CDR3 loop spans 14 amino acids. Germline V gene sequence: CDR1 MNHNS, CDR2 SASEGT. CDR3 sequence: CASRSDRGLNEQYC. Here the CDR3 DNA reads TGTGCCAGCAGGTCCGACAGGGGGCTGAACGAGCAGTACTGC.

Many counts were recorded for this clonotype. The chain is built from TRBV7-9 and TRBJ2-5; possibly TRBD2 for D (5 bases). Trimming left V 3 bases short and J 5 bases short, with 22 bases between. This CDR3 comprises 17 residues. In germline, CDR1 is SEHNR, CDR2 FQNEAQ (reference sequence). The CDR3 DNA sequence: TGTGCCAGCAGCTTTCCGGGCTTCGGGGTTTTCTTGGAGACCCAGTACTTC. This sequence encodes CASSFPGFGVFLETQYF.

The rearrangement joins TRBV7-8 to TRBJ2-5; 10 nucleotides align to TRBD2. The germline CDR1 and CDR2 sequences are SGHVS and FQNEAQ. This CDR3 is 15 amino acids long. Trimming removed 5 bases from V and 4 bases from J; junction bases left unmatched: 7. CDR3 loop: CASSSSGLATETQYF. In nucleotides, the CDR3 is TGTGCCAGCAGCAGCTCGGGACTAGCGACAGAGACCCAGTACTTC.

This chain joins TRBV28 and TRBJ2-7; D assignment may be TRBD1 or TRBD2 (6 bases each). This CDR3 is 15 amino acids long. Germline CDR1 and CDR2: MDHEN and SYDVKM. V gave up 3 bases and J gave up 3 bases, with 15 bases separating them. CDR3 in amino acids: CASSLGLGGGYEQYF. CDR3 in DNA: TGTGCCAGCAGTTTGGGGCTGGGGGGCGGCTACGAGCAGTACTTC.

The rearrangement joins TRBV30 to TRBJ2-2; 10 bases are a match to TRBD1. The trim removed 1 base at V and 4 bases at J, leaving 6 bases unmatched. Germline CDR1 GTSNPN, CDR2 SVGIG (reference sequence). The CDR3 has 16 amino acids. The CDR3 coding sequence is TGTGCCTGGAGTGCTGACAGGGGGCGCCTCACCGGGGAGCTGTTTTTT. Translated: CAWSADRGRLTGELFF.

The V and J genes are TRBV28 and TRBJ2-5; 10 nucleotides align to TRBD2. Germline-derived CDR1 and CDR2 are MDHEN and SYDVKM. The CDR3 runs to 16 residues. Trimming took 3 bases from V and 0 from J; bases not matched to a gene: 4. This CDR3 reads CASSLPSGSYQETQYF. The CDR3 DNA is TGTGCCAGCAGTTTGCCTAGCGGGAGTTACCAAGAGACCCAGTACTTC.

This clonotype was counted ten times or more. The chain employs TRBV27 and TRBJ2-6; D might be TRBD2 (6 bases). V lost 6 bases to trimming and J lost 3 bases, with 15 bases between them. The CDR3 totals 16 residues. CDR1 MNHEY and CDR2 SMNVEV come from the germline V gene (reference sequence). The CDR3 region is CASSYVEGLGANVLTF. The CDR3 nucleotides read TGTGCCAGCAGCTATGTGGAGGGACTTGGGGCCAACGTCCTGACTTTC.

In DNA, the CDR3 is TGCGCCAGCAGCTTGGGGGGTCGGGGGCCCTCCTACGAGCAGTACTTC. This sequence encodes CASSLGGRGPSYEQYF. This sequence joins TRBV5-1 and TRBJ2-7; the D call may be TRBD1 or TRBD2 (6 bases each). The V end lost 0 bases, the J end lost 0 bases, and 13 bases lay between the germline ends. This CDR3 is built from 16 residues. Germline lookup yields CDR1 SGHRS and CDR2 YFSETQ.

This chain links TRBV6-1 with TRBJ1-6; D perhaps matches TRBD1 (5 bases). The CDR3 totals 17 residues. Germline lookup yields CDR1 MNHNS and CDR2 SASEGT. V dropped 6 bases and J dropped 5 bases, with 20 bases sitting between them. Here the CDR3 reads CASSQVPGGSDNSPLHF. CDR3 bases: TGTGCCAGCAGCCAGGTACCGGGGGGAAGTGATAATTCACCCCTCCACTTT.

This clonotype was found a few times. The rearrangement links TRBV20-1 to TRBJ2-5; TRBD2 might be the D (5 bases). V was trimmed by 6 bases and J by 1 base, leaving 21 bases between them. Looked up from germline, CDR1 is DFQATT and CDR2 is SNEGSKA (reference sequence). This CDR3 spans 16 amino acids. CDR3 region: CSAPPPLTRAQETQYF. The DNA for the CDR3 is TGCAGTGCCCCCCCCCCTTTAACTAGGGCCCAAGAGACCCAGTACTTC.

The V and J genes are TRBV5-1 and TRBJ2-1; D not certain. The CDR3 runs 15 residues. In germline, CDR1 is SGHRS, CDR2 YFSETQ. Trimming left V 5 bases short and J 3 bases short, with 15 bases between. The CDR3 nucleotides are TGCGCCAGCAGACTGGATGCCCCACACTACAATGAGCAGTTCTTC. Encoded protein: CASRLDAPHYNEQFF.

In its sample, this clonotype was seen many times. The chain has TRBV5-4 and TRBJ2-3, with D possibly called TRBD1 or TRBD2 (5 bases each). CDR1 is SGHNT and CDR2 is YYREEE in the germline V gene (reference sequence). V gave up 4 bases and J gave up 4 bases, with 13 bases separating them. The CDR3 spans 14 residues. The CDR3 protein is CASSPGTGSDTQYF. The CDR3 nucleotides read TGTGCCAGCAGCCCCGGGACGGGGTCAGATACGCAGTATTTT.

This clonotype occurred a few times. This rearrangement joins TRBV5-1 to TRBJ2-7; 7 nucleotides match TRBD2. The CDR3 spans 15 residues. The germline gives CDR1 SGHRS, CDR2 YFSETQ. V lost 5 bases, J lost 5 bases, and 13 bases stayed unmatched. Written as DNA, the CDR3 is TGCGCCAGCAGGGGAGGGCTAGAAATAAGTGACGAGCAGTACTTC. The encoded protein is CASRGGLEISDEQYF.

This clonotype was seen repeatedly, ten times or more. The CDR3 DNA follows: TGTGCCAGCAGTTTAAAATCAGGGGGCGAGATCTATGGCTACACCTTC. This sequence encodes CASSLKSGGEIYGYTF. This sequence joins TRBV27 and TRBJ1-2, with 8 bases identical to TRBD1. The CDR3 sequence is 16 residues long. With 2 bases clipped from V and 4 bases from J, the junction kept 9 bases outside the gene matches. CDR1 is MNHEY, CDR2 SMNVEV, per germline (reference sequence).

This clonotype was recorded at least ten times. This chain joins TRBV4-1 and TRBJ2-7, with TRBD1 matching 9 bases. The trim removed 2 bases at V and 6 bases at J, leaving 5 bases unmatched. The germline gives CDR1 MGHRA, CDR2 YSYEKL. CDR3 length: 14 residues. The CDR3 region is CASSQLTTGGEQYF. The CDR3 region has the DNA TGCGCCAGCAGCCAACTCACGACAGGGGGCGAGCAGTACTTC.